This is a list of T cell receptor beta chains from one sample in a study of blood T cell repertoires in COVID-19. The assay was immunoSEQ multiplex PCR, and TCRdb's table has in-frame clones only and misses some. Found here are around 150,000 clones, 80% of them singletons; the top ten hold under 7%. The sequenced material came from PBMCs or T cells enriched from blood (not recorded which). The source is a man aged 35 to 55 who had recovered from COVID-19. CDR3s include the opening cysteine and the closing phenylalanine or tryptophan. The D gene is left open where the match is weak. Expanded clones get a size class; other rows say once, few or many, or leave the size out.

clone size,J gene,D gene,V gene,CDR3 DNA,CDR3 protein
-,TRBJ1-1,-,TRBV7-3,TGTGCCAGCAGCTTAGAGCACGGGGGCACTGAAGCTTTCTTT,CASSLEHGGTEAFF
-,TRBJ1-2,-,TRBV27,TGTGCCAGCAAAACAGCCCCTAACTATGGCTACACCTTC,CASKTAPNYGYTF
-,TRBJ1-1,TRBD1,TRBV9,TGTGCCAGCAGCGTAGGGACAGGGGAGGTAGCTTTCTTT,CASSVGTGEVAFF
-,TRBJ2-2,-,TRBV7-3,TGTGCCAGCAGCCCGGCCGGGTCCCGTAACACCGGGGAGCTGTTTTTT,CASSPAGSRNTGELFF
-,TRBJ2-3,TRBD1,TRBV5-1,TGCGCCAGCAGCTCCCACGGACAGGGCCCCACAGATACGCAGTATTTT,CASSSHGQGPTDTQYF
-,TRBJ2-2,TRBD1,TRBV7-9,TGTGCCAGCAAACAGGGGATCGGGGAGCTGTTTTTT,CASKQGIGELFF
-,TRBJ1-2,-,TRBV6-5,TGTGCCAGCAGTTACTCGAAAACGTCCCTGGAGGGCTACACCTTC,CASSYSKTSLEGYTF
-,TRBJ2-2,-,TRBV5-1,TGCGCCAGCAGCCCTTCGGTACCGAACACCGGGGAGCTGTTTTTT,CASSPSVPNTGELFF
-,TRBJ2-1,-,TRBV19,TGTGCCAGTAGCCCCGATCGGGGTTATGAGCAGTTCTTC,CASSPDRGYEQFF
once,TRBJ2-3,TRBD1,TRBV7-9,TGTGCCATAACAGAGGGGGCAGGGTCTAGCACAGATACGCAGTATTTT,CAITEGAGSSTDTQYF
-,TRBJ1-2,TRBD1,TRBV14,TGTGCCAGCAGCCAAGATAACAGGGGCCGGGGCTACACCTTC,CASSQDNRGRGYTF
-,TRBJ1-6,TRBD1,TRBV7-8,TGTGCCAGCAGGACAGGGATCGACTGGGGGTCACCCCTCCACTTT,CASRTGIDWGSPLHF
-,TRBJ2-7,-,TRBV6-5,TGTGCCAGCAGTTACCAGGGGCCCTACGAGCAGTACTTC,CASSYQGPYEQYF
once,TRBJ1-1,TRBD1,TRBV11-2,TGTGCCAGCAGCTTAGATCCAGGGGGCGCGGCTGAAGCTTTCTTT,CASSLDPGGAAEAFF
many,TRBJ1-2,TRBD1,TRBV11-1,TGTGCCAGCAGCTTGACGGACAGGGGCTATGGCTACACCTTC,CASSLTDRGYGYTF
-,TRBJ2-5,-,TRBV7-9,TGTGCCAGCAGAAAGAGGCAGTCAGAGACCCAGTACTTC,CASRKRQSETQYF
few,TRBJ1-1,-,TRBV19,TGTGCCAGTAGGGCAGGGGATTCAATGAACACTGAAGCTTTCTTT,CASRAGDSMNTEAFF
-,TRBJ1-2,-,TRBV30,TGTGCCTGGAGCCCCGGAGGGGACTATGGCTACACCTTC,CAWSPGGDYGYTF
-,TRBJ1-4,-,TRBV3-1/TRBV3-2,TGTGCCAGCAGCCGAAAGGGGCAGGGCCTTAATGAAAAACTGTTTTTT,CASSRKGQGLNEKLFF
-,TRBJ1-1,-,TRBV5-6,TGTGCCAGCAGCTTGACAGGGTTCCAAGGAGCTTTCTTT,CASSLTGFQGAFF
-,TRBJ2-3,TRBD2,TRBV2,TGTGCCAGCGCCCGGGGAGGGTCGGCAGATACGCAGTATTTT,CASARGGSADTQYF
-,TRBJ2-3,-,TRBV18,TGTGCCAGCTCACTAGGGGGGGCTCCCCCAGGCACAGATACGCAGTATTTT,CASSLGGAPPGTDTQYF
-,TRBJ1-2,-,TRBV6-5,TGTGCCAGCAGTTACTCGTATGGGAGTAAGAATGGCTACACCTTC,CASSYSYGSKNGYTF